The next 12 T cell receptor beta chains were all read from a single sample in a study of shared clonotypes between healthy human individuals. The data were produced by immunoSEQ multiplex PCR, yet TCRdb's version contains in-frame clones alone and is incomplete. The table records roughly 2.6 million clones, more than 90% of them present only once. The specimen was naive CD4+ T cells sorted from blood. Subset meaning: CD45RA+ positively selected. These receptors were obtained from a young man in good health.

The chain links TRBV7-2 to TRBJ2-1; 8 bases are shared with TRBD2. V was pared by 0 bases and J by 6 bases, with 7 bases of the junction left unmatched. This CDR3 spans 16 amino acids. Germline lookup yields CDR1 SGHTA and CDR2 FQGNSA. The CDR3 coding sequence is TGTGCCAGCAGCTTAGCTGGCGGGAGGACAGTCAATGAGCAGTTCTTC. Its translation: CASSLAGGRTVNEQFF.

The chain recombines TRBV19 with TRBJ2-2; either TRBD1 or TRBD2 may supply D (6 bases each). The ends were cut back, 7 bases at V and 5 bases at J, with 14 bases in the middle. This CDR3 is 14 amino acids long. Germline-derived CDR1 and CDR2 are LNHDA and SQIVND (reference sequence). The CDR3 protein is CASNPQGGTGELFF. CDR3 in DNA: TGTGCCAGTAACCCTCAAGGGGGGACCGGGGAGCTGTTTTTT.

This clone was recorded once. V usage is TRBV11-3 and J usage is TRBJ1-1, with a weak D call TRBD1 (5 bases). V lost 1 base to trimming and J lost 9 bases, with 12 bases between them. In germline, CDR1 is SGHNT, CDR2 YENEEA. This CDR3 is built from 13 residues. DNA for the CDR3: TGTGCCAGCAGCTTAGGCCAGGGAAAACAAGCTTTCTTT. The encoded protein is CASSLGQGKQAFF.

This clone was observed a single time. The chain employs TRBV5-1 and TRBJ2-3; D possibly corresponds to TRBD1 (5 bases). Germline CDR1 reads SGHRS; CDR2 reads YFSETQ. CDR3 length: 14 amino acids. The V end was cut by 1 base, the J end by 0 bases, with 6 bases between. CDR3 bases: TGCGCCAGCAGCTTGTACAGGAGCACAGATACGCAGTATTTT. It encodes CASSLYRSTDTQYF.

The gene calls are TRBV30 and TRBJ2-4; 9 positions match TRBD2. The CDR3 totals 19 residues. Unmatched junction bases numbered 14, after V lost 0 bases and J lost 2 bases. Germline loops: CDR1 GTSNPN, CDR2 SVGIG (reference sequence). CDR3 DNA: TGTGCCTGGAGTGTAAGGCGTACTAGCGGGCCTGGGCCCAAAAACATTCAGTACTTC. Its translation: CAWSVRRTSGPGPKNIQYF.

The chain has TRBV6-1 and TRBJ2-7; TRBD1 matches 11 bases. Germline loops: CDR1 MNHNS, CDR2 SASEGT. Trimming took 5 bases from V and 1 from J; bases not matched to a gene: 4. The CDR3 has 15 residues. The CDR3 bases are TGTGCCAGCAGTCGGGGGACAGGGGGATCCTACGAGCAGTACTTC. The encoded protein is CASSRGTGGSYEQYF.

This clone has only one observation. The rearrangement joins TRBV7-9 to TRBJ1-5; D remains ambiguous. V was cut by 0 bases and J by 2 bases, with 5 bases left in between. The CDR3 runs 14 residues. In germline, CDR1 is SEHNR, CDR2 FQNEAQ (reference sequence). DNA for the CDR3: TGTGCCAGCAGCTTAGCGGAAGGCAATCAGCCCCAGCATTTT. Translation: CASSLAEGNQPQHF.

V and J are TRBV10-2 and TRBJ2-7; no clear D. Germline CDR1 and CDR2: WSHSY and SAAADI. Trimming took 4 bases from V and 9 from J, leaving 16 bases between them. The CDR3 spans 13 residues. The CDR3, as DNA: TGCGCCAGCAGTGTAAACCCCTGGACGAGGCAGTACTTC. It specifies CASSVNPWTRQYF.

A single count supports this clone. The DNA for the CDR3 is TGTGCCAGCAGCTACAAGGGGGCACCGGGAGAGACCCAGTACTTC. Translation: CASSYKGAPGETQYF. This chain uses TRBV6-1 with TRBJ2-5; TRBD1 aligns across 7 bases. J gave up 4 bases and V 6 bases, and 11 bases lay outside the gene matches. The germline V gene has CDR1 MNHNS and CDR2 SASEGT. The CDR3 totals 15 residues.

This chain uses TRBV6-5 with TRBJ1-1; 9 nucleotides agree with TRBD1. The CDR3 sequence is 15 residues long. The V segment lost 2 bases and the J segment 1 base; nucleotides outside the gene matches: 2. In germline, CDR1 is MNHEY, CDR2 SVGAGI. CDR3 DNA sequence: TGTGCCAGCAGTTACGGGACAGGGACGAACACTGAAGCTTTCTTT. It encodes CASSYGTGTNTEAFF.

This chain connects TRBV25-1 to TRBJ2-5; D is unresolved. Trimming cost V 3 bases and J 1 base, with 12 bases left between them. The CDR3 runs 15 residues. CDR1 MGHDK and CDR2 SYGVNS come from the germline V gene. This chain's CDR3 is CASSDFDWGQETQYF. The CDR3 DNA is TGTGCCAGCAGTGATTTCGACTGGGGCCAAGAGACCCAGTACTTC.

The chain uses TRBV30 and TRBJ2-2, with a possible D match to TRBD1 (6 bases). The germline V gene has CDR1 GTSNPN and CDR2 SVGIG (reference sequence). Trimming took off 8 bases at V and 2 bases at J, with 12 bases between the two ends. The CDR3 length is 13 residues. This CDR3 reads CAGGQPNTGELFF. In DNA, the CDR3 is TGTGCCGGCGGACAGCCCAACACCGGGGAGCTGTTTTTT.